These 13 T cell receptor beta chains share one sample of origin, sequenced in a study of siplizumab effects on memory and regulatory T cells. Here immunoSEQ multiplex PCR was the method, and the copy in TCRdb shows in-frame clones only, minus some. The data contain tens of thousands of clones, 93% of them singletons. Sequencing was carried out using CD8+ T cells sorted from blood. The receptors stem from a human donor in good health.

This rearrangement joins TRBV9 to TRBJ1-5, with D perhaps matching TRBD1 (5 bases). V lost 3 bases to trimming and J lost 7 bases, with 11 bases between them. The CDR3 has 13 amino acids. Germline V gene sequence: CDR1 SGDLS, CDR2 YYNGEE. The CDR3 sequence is CASSGGAGQPQHF. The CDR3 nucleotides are TGTGCCAGCAGCGGGGGTGCAGGGCAGCCCCAGCATTTT. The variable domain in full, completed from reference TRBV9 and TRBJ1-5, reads DSGVTQTPKHLITATGQRVTLRCSPRSGDLSVYWYQQSLDQGLQFLIQYYNGEERAKGNILERFSAQQFPDLHSELNLSSLELGDSALYFCASSGGAGQPQHFGDGTRLSIL.

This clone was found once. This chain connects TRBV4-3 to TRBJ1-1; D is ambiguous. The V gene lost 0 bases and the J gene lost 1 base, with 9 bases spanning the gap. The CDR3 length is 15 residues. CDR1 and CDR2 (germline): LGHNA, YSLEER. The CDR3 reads CASSQDWSGNTEAFF. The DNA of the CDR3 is TGCGCCAGCAGCCAAGATTGGTCAGGGAACACTGAAGCTTTCTTT.

DNA of the CDR3: TGTGCCAGCAGCTTAGTGTCTCCAGATACGCAGTATTTT. It codes for CASSLVSPDTQYF. The chain links TRBV7-3 to TRBJ2-3, with no clear D. Germline CDR1 and CDR2: SGHTA and FQGTGA. The germline V and J ends were trimmed by 2 bases and 4 bases, with 7 bases remaining between them. The CDR3 loop spans 13 amino acids.

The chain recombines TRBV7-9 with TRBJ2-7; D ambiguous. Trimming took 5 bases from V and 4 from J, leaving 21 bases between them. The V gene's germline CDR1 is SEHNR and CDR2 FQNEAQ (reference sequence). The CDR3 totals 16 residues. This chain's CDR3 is CASSPAVDSSPYEQYF. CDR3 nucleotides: TGTGCCAGCAGCCCGGCTGTTGATTCTTCACCTTACGAGCAGTACTTC.

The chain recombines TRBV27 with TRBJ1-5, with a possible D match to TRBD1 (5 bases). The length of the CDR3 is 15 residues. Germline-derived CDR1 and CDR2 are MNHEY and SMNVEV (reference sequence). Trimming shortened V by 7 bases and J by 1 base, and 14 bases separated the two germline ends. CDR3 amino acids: CASKFGRGSNQPQHF. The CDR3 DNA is TGTGCCAGCAAATTCGGTCGGGGGAGCAATCAGCCCCAGCATTTT.

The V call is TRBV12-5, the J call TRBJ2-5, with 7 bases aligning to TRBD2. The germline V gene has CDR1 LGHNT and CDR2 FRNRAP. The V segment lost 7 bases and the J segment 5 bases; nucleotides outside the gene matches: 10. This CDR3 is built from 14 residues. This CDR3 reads CASVQSGVSETQYF. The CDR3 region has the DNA TGTGCTAGTGTTCAAAGCGGGGTGTCCGAGACCCAGTACTTC.

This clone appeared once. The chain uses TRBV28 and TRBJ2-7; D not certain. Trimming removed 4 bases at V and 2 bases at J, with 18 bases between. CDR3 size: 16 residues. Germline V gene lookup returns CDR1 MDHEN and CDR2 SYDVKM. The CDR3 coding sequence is TGTGCCAGCAGTTATCAACAGCGAAGACTGACCTACGAGCAGTACTTC. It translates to CASSYQQRRLTYEQYF. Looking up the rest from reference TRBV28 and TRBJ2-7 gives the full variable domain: DVKVTQSSRYLVKRTGEKVFLECVQDMDHENMFWYRQDPGLGLRLIYFSYDVKMKEKGDIPEGYSVSREKKERFSLILESASTNQTSMYLCASSYQQRRLTYEQYFGPGTRLTVT.

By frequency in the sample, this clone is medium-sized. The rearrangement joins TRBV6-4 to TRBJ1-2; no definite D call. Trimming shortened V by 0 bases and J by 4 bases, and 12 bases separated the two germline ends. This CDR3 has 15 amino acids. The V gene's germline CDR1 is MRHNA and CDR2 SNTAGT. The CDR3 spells CASSDSGSTSYGYTF. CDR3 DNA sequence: TGTGCCAGCAGTGACTCTGGCAGCACCTCCTATGGCTACACCTTC.

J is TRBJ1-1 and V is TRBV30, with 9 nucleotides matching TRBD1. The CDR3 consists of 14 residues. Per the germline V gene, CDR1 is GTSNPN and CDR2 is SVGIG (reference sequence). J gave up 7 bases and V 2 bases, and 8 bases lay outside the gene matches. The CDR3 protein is CAWSFEDRGGEAFF. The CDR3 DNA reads TGTGCCTGGAGTTTCGAGGACAGGGGAGGTGAAGCTTTCTTT.

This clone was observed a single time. CDR3 region: CASSRVMNTEAFF. CDR3 sequence (DNA): TGTGCCAGCAGCCGCGTTATGAACACTGAAGCTTTCTTT. The chain has TRBV7-7 and TRBJ1-1; D unclear. V lost 5 bases and J lost 0, with 7 bases in between. The CDR3 runs to 13 residues. Germline values: CDR1 SSHAT, CDR2 FNYEAQ (reference sequence).

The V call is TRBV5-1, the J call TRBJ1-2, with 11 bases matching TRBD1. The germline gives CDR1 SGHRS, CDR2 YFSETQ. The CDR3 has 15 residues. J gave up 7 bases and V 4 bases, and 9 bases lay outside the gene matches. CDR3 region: CASSPGTGGVGGYTF. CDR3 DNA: TGCGCCAGCAGCCCCGGGACAGGGGGTGTTGGTGGCTACACCTTC.

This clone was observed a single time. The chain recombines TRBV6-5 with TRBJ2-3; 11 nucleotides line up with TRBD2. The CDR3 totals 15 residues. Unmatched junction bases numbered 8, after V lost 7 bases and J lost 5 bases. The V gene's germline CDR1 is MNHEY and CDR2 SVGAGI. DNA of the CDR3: TGTGCCAGCACTGATAGCGGGGGGGTTAGAGATACGCAGTATTTT. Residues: CASTDSGGVRDTQYF.

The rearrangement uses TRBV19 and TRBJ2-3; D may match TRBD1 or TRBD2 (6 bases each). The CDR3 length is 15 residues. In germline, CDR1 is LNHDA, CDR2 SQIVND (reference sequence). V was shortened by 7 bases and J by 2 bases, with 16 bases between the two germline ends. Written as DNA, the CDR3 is TGTGCCAGTAATTACCCCGGGGGACACACAGATACGCAGTATTTT. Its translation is CASNYPGGHTDTQYF.